The T cell receptor (beta chain) described here comes from a study of blood T cells in healthy people across ages. By proportion, this clonotype is medium-sized. Its specificity is unknown. General study results and limits: Unsorted PBMC material precluded a definitive naive versus antigen-experienced comparison. Older age coincided with a roughly linear decline in TCR beta diversity per million T cells. Unknown CMV status may confound age-related changes in expanded clones.

For the second PCR, which ran for roughly 7 to 11 cycles, a sample-barcoded 5' primer and a J-beta primer mix were used. TCRdb processed the 5' RACE reads anew with MiXCR; each CDR3 protein has one entry. The data hold some 710,000 distinct CDR3 sequences, with about 20% observed a single time. V gave up 7 bases and J gave up 5 bases, with 5 bases separating them. This CDR3 spans 11 amino acids. This clonotype originated in a man aged 70-80 years in good health. The rearrangement joins TRBV12-3 or TRBV12-4 to TRBJ2-2, with no clear D. The sequenced material came from blood. For the CDR3, the DNA is TGTGCCAGCACCCCGACCGGGGAGCTGTTTTTT. Translated: CASTPTGELFF.